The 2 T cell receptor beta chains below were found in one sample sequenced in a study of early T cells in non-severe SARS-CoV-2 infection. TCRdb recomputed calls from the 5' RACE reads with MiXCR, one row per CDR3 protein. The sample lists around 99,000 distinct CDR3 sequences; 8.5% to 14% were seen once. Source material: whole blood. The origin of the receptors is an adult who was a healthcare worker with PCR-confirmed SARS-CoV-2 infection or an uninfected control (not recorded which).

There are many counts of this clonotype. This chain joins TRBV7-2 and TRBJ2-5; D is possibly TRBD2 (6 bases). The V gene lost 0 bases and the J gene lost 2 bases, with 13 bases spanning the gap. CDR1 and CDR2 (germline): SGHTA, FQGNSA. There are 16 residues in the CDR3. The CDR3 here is CASSLAVGRGQETQYF. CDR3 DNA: TGTGCCAGCAGCTTAGCGGTCGGTCGGGGGCAAGAGACCCAGTACTTC.

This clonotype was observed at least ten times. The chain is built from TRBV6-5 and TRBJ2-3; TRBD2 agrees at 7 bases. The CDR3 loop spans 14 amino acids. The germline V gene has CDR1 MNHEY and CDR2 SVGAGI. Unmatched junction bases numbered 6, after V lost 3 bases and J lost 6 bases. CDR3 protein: CASSYKGGQDTQYF. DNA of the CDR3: TGTGCCAGCAGTTATAAGGGAGGGCAGGATACGCAGTATTTT.